This TCR beta chain was documented in a study of CD8 T cells in ankylosing spondylitis (dated by TCRdb to the late 2010s). About the full investigation: The study set out to find disease-linked TCR variants by profiling T cell receptor beta repertoires in ankylosing spondylitis patients and healthy donors. Peripheral blood was sampled, and synovial fluid was also collected from ankylosing spondylitis patients. In total, the full study cohort was made up of roughly 110 healthy donors and some 26 ankylosing spondylitis patients. On the study overall, not on this receptor specifically: The disease-linked clones were reported to be significantly enriched in matched synovial fluid samples from ankylosing spondylitis patients. Some motif variants had previously been reported in the synovial fluid and blood of reactive arthritis patients, which suggests shared mechanisms of disease initiation. In peripheral blood, the disease-linked clones were found at relatively low frequencies and had a CD8+ phenotype. A TCR beta motif made up of several highly homologous amino acid variants appeared to be characteristic of blood from ankylosing spondylitis patients.

Sequenced using an Illumina HiSeq 2500. TCR beta libraries were prepared by quantitative 5'-RACE with molecular barcodes. For the original study's pipeline: To identify disease-linked TCR variants, a new computational method was used, one built on a probabilistic model of VDJ rearrangement. TCRdb ran its own pipeline on the public reads, namely fastp trimming at Q25 and MiXCR clone calling, and kept in-frame beta chains. All rows with the same CDR3 protein become a single entry with the most common DNA and genes. The V and J calls come from TCRdb's annotation, not from the publication. This sample is represented by some 700,000 distinct CDR3 sequences; 19% of them were singletons. 19% of the sample is in the top ten clones. In regard to this clonotype: The target of this receptor is not known. Per-base qualities were not stored, and no clone one base away is much larger.

This sequence was found in a male donor with ankylosing spondylitis. Sample: blood, either unsorted or a sorted T cell fraction (not recorded which).

For the CDR3, the sequence is CASSSFLIDRSTRIYTF. The DNA is as follows: TGTGCCAGCAGTTCTTTTCTGATCGACAGGTCAACCAGGATCTACACCTTC. The chain joins TRBV27 to TRBJ1-2; the D segment could be TRBD1, given 6 matching bases. CDR1 and CDR2 are read off the germline V gene (reference sequence) as MNHEY and SMNVEV. V lost 4 bases and J lost 10 bases; the stretch between them is 28 bases long. There are 17 amino acids in the CDR3, from cysteine to phenylalanine inclusive. The CDR3 DNA has 51 bases and is translated from base 1.